This T cell receptor beta chain was identified in a study of T-cell reconstitution after alpha-beta-depleted transplantation in children. TCRbeta library preparation incorporated unique molecular identifiers. TCRdb reprocessed the PCR reads via MiXCR and lists one record per CDR3 protein. The sample lists about 300,000 distinct CDR3 sequences, about 7.3% occurring once. The study, taken as a whole, reports: High day-60 TCRbeta diversity in some patients came from surviving recipient T cells and thymic progenitors. T-cell counts and diversity at one year following transplant were attributed mainly to newly produced T cells. Reportedly, only several hundred clones from non-depleted graft cells drove alpha-beta T-cell counts at about two months.

Ten or more counts support this clonotype. No antigen is known for it. Trimming cost V 7 bases and J 0 bases, with 18 bases left between them. The CDR3 is 16 amino acids. The source of this sequence is a female patient aged 2-10 years who had a stem cell transplant for Fanconi anemia, so the T cells may come from the graft donor. The specimen was peripheral blood, collected 360 days after TCRalphabeta/CD19-depleted stem cell transplant. The chain recombines TRBV12-3 or TRBV12-4 with TRBJ1-1, with a tentative D call TRBD1 (6 bases). CDR3 DNA: TGTGCCAGCATAGGGGGAGAGGGCCGCATGAACACTGAAGCTTTCTTT. It is translated as CASIGGEGRMNTEAFF.